This T cell receptor beta chain was identified during a study of beta chain features in type 1 diabetes (dated by TCRdb to between 2017 and 2018). Study-wide context: Mean age, gender distribution, total cell number and subset yield were not different between patients and healthy donors. A total of approximately 99,000,000 sorted cells were examined across all samples, and RNA yield correlated strongly with the number of cells per subset. Whereas all 30 or so donors provided naive and central memory subsets, regulatory and stem cell-like memory subsets were isolated from just 8 patients and about 8 healthy donors. In the study, recently diagnosed type 1 diabetes patients and matched healthy donors were compared on the TCRB repertoires of their sorted circulating CD4+ T cell subsets. Summary of the overall study and its limitations: Sequencing cDNA rather than genomic DNA could over-represent highly expressing activated cells, although activation and CD3 levels did not differ between groups. Naive, central memory and regulatory TCRB repertoires appeared to be more alike among patients than among healthy donors. At VDJ recombination sites, patients with type 1 diabetes made fewer insertions and deleted more nucleotides, a pattern implying thymic rearrangement abnormalities. A moderate but significant shortening of TCRB CDR3 length was observed in type 1 diabetes patients in all four CD4+ subsets. Shorter templates might be favored by PCR, yet because patient and control samples were amplified and corrected together, any such skew would affect both groups equally. Because the HLA sub-analyses included only small numbers of individuals, any influence of HLA type on TCRB rearrangement was left unresolved.

As regards this clone: This receptor's antigen is unknown. No base quality information exists; no much larger clone differs at one position.

From each donor, a single peripheral blood sample of 100 to 150 mL on average was drawn into heparinised tubes. A BD FACSAria II was used to sort naive, central memory, regulatory and stem cell-like memory CD4+ T cells with a panel that included CD45RO, CCR7, CD25, CD127, CD95 and CD27. Every sorted population had a purity above 95%. Right away, PBMCs were isolated by Lymphoprep density gradient centrifugation and were stained directly, with no culture step. To minimize batch effects, samples were stained and sorted in pairs, one healthy donor with one patient per experiment. Here V drops 5 bases and J drops 7 bases, and the junction holds 5 bases not matched to any gene. Taken from the germline V gene, the CDR1 and CDR2 loops are SNHLY and FYNNEI. The CDR3, cysteine through phenylalanine, is 14 amino acids long. Solely the CDR3 DNA is kept, with 42 bases framed from the first base. The entire isolated RNA was reverse transcribed using the High Capacity cDNA Reverse Transcription Kit, and thus expressed TCRB transcripts were sequenced. Deep immunoSEQ sequencing was applied to naive, central memory and regulatory T cell samples, giving an average of roughly 3.5 million total reads per sample. After sorted cells were lysed in RLT buffer, RNA was extracted with DNase-treated RNeasy Micro or Mini kits, with the choice depending on cell number. Each cell subset was processed separately to prevent cross-contamination, with patient and healthy donor samples processed together. Using the immunoSEQ multiplex PCR, TCRB sequences were amplified from cDNA into 87-bp fragments spanning the CDR3 region. Sequencing of the amplicons was done on the Illumina HiSeq platform. As for the original processing: Synthetic template baselines were used to correct PCR bias computationally, reads within Hamming distance 2 were collapsed together, and singletons that could not be merged were discarded. Reads were aligned to IMGT to assign V, D and J genes, CDR3 length, and insertions or deletions at six rearrangement sites. Within each subset, clonotype counts were normalized to sorted cell number, after which true diversity and Gini coefficients were computed with the tcR R package. The overlap coefficient, calculated on TCRB nucleotide sequences, was used to quantify repertoire sharing. The immuneACCESS repertoire file appears here via TCRdb, limited to in-frame rearrangements. These files lack a portion of the clones; in checked studies, under half of the deficit traces to unresolved V genes, and the cause of the others is not known. That table is the source of V, J and clone size, and D and trimming were worked out from the DNA. The table for this sample lists 200,000 to 250,000 clones; about 26% of them were counted only once. Clones ranked in the top ten supply more than 3% of the sample.

This TCR was sampled from a man aged 30-40 years in good health. Sample: central memory CD4+ T cells from blood. The chain couples TRBV2 to TRBJ2-1, and 10 junction bases match TRBD2. The nucleotides are TGTGCCAGCAGTATAGCGGGAGGAGGTAATGAGCAGTTCTTC. Its amino acids are CASSIAGGGNEQFF.